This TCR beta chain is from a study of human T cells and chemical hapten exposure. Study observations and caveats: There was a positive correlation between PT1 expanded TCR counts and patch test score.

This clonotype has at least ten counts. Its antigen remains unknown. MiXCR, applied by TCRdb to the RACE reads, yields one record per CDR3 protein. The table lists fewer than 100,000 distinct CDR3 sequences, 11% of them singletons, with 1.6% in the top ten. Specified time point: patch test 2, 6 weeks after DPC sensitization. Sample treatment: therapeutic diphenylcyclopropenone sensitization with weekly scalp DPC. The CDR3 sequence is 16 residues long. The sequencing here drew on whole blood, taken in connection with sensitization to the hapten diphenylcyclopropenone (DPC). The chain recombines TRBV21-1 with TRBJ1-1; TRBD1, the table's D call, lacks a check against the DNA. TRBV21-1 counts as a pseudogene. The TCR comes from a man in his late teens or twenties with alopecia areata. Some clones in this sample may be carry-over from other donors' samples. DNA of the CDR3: TGTGCCAGCAGCATTCACCGGGACAGGGGGAACACTGAAGCTTTCTTT. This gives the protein CASSIHRDRGNTEAFF.